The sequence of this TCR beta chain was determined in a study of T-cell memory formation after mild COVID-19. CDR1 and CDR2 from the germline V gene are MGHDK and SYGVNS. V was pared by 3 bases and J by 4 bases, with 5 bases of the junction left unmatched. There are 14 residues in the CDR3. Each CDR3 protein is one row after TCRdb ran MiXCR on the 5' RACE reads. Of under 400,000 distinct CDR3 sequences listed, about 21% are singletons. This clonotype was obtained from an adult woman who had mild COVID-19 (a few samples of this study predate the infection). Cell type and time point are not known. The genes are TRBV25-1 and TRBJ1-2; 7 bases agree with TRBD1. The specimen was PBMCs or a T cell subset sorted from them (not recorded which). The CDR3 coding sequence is TGTGCCAGCAGTGAGGAGGGACAGACCTATGGCTACACCTTC. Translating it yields CASSEEGQTYGYTF.